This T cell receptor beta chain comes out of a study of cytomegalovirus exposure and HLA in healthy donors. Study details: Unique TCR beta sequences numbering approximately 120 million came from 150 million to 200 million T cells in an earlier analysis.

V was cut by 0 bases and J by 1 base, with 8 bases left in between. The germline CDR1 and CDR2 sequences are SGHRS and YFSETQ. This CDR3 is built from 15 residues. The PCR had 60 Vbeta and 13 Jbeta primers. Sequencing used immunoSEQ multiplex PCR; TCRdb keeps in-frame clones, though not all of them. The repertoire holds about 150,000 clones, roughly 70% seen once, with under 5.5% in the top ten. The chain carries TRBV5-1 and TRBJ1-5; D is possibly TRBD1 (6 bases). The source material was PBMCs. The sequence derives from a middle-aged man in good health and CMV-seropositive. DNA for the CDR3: TGCGCCAGCAGCTTGGAGGGGGGGAGCAATCAGCCCCAGCATTTT. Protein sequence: CASSLEGGSNQPQHF. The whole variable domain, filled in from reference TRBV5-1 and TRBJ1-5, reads KAGVTQTPRYLIKTRGQQVTLSCSPISGHRSVSWYQQTPGQGLQFLFEYFSETQRNKGNFPGRFSGRQFSNSRSEMNVSTLELGDSALYLCASSLEGGSNQPQHFGDGTRLSIL.